The 18 T cell receptor beta chains presented below share a single source sample, sequenced in a study of T-cell reconstitution after alpha-beta-depleted transplantation in children. Using unique molecular identifiers, the investigators prepared the TCRbeta library. TCRdb called the PCR reads again in MiXCR, with one record for every CDR3 protein. The sample lists about a million distinct CDR3 sequences, around 30% occurring once. This specimen was PBMCs, mostly from graft donor cells, taken 360 days after TCRalphabeta/CD19-depleted stem cell transplant. The receptors derive from a boy under three years old who had a stem cell transplant for SCID, so the T cells may come from the graft donor.

V usage is TRBV20-1 and J usage is TRBJ2-7, with unresolved D. With 1 base removed from V and 13 bases from J, the gap between germline ends came to 8 bases. The CDR3 extends over 9 amino acids. Germline V gives CDR1 DFQATT, CDR2 SNEGSKA (reference sequence). The CDR3 region is CSARAGDYF. In nucleotides, the CDR3 is TGCAGTGCTAGAGCTGGCGATTACTTC.

This chain uses TRBV19 with TRBJ2-7; 11 positions agree with TRBD2. Germline V gene lookup returns CDR1 LNHDA and CDR2 SQIVND (reference sequence). V lost 10 bases, J lost 1 base, and 9 bases stayed unmatched. CDR3 size: 15 residues. CDR3: CATLDLAGGSYEQYF. DNA of the CDR3: TGTGCCACACTAGACCTAGCGGGGGGTTCCTACGAGCAGTACTTC.

This clonotype came up a few times. The chain has TRBV5-6 and TRBJ1-1, with D possibly matching TRBD1 (5 bases). V lost 4 bases, J lost 11 bases, and 12 bases lay in between. Per the germline V gene, CDR1 is SGHDT and CDR2 is YYEEEE. The CDR3 contains 11 residues. CDR3 region: CASSQRGAAFF. The CDR3, as DNA: TGTGCCAGCAGCCAGAGGGGTGCGGCTTTCTTT. Drawing the rest from reference TRBV5-6 and TRBJ1-1, the complete variable domain is DAGVTQSPTHLIKTRGQQVTLRCSPKSGHDTVSWYQQALGQGPQFIFQYYEEEERQRGNFPDRFSGHQFPNYSSELNVNALLLGDSALYLCASSQRGAAFFGQGTRLTVV.

A few counts support this clonotype. This chain connects TRBV13 to TRBJ2-4, with D possibly matching TRBD2 (7 bases). Germline CDR1 is PRHDT and CDR2 is FYEKMQ (reference sequence). This CDR3 is 17 amino acids long. The V gene lost 5 bases and the J gene lost 0 bases, with 17 bases spanning the gap. CDR3 DNA: TGTGCCAGCAGCCCAGAGGGGGGGCCACTAGCCAAAAACATTCAGTACTTC. It codes for CASSPEGGPLAKNIQYF.

The chain is built from TRBV12-3 or TRBV12-4 and TRBJ2-5; D tentatively fits TRBD1 or TRBD2 (5 bases each). V was clipped by 8 bases and J by 1 base, with 26 bases between them. CDR3 length: 18 amino acids. CDR3 sequence (DNA): TGTGCCAGCCTACCTACCCTCGGGGCCCCAAATGCCCAAGAGACCCAGTACTTC. Translating it yields CASLPTLGAPNAQETQYF.

The V and J genes are TRBV7-9 and TRBJ1-2, with D perhaps TRBD1 (6 bases). CDR3 length equals 15 residues. The germline CDR1 and CDR2 sequences are SEHNR and FQNEAQ (reference sequence). V was cut by 2 bases and J by 3 bases, with 13 bases left in between. In DNA, the CDR3 is TGTGCCAGCAGCTTATTGTCAGGGGTTGACTATGGCTACACCTTC. Its protein is CASSLLSGVDYGYTF. The full variable domain, its missing parts supplied by reference TRBV7-9 and TRBJ1-2, is DTGVSQNPRHKITKRGQNVTFRCDPISEHNRLYWYRQTLGQGPEFLTYFQNEAQLEKSRLLSDRFSAERPKGSFSTLEIQRTEQGDSAMYLCASSLLSGVDYGYTFGSGTRLTVV.

This chain uses TRBV5-1 with TRBJ2-3; D might be TRBD2 (5 bases). CDR3 length: 13 residues. Germline CDR1 reads SGHRS; CDR2 reads YFSETQ. V was pared by 4 bases and J by 2 bases, with 8 bases between. The CDR3 DNA sequence: TGCGCCAGCAGCCAGCGGAACACAGATACGCAGTATTTT. This codes for CASSQRNTDTQYF. Together with reference TRBV5-1 and TRBJ2-3, the CDR3 gives the full variable domain: KAGVTQTPRYLIKTRGQQVTLSCSPISGHRSVSWYQQTPGQGLQFLFEYFSETQRNKGNFPGRFSGRQFSNSRSEMNVSTLELGDSALYLCASSQRNTDTQYFGPGTRLTVL.

The chain has TRBV3-1 and TRBJ2-7; the D gene could be TRBD1 or TRBD2 (5 bases each). Trimming took 6 bases from V and 2 from J, leaving 11 bases between them. Germline V CDR1 and CDR2: LGHDT, YNNKEL (reference sequence). CDR3 length equals 13 residues. The CDR3 sequence: CASRGDRPYEQYF. The CDR3 nucleotides read TGTGCCAGCAGGGGGGACCGCCCCTACGAGCAGTACTTC.

Only one count was recorded for this clonotype. The genes are TRBV7-6 and TRBJ2-3, with a possible D match to TRBD2 (6 bases). V was cut by 5 bases and J by 6 bases, with 21 bases left in between. The CDR3 runs 16 residues. Germline assignment: CDR1 SGHVS and CDR2 FNYEAQ. The CDR3 sequence is CASSPRLDMGSDTQYF. For the CDR3, the DNA is TGTGCCAGCAGCCCAAGACTAGATATGGGGAGCGATACGCAGTATTTT.

This clonotype turned up a few times. The chain carries TRBV12-3 or TRBV12-4 and TRBJ2-1; D not certain. CDR3 length equals 14 residues. Trimming shortened V by 1 base and J by 5 bases, and 9 bases separated the two germline ends. CDR3 nucleotide sequence: TGTGCCAGCAGTTTAGTTGTCAGACACAATGAGCAGTTCTTC. Translation gives CASSLVVRHNEQFF.

This clonotype was counted only a few times. J is TRBJ2-3 and V is TRBV15; possible D gene TRBD1, 6 bases. Trimming cost V 0 bases and J 1 base, with 17 bases left between them. Germline CDR1 and CDR2: LNHNV and YYDKDF (reference sequence). The CDR3 totals 18 residues. Here the CDR3 DNA reads TGTGCCACCAGCAGAGATTTTATGGTAGCAGGGGGCACAGATACGCAGTATTTT. It codes for CATSRDFMVAGGTDTQYF.

This clonotype was observed a few times. CDR3 nucleotides: TGTGCCAGCGCAGGGGGCGGTCAGCCCCAGCATTTT. This gives the protein CASAGGGQPQHF. This chain links TRBV12-3 or TRBV12-4 with TRBJ1-5; 8 bases fit TRBD1. After removal of 8 bases from V and 6 bases from J, the junction contained 3 bases not matched to a gene. The CDR3 sequence is 12 residues long.

This chain joins TRBV5-1 and TRBJ2-1; the match to TRBD1 covers 7 bases. This CDR3 comprises 16 residues. Unmatched junction bases numbered 10, after V lost 4 bases and J lost 3 bases. Looked up from germline, CDR1 is SGHRS and CDR2 is YFSETQ. The chain's CDR3 is CASSTTGTAIYNEQFF. In DNA, the CDR3 is TGCGCCAGCAGCACCACCGGGACAGCGATCTACAATGAGCAGTTCTTC.

This clonotype was counted at least ten times. J is TRBJ2-2 and V is TRBV4-2; perhaps TRBD2 as D (6 bases). This CDR3 has 17 residues. CDR1 LGHNA and CDR2 YNFKEQ come from the germline V gene. V gave up 1 base and J gave up 6 bases, with 18 bases separating them. CDR3 residues: CASSQGDFPPNPGELFF. CDR3 nucleotides: TGTGCCAGCAGCCAAGGGGACTTTCCCCCTAATCCCGGGGAGCTGTTTTTT.

This chain connects TRBV5-1 to TRBJ2-3; 9 bases are shared with TRBD1. Trimming took 5 bases from V and 6 from J; bases not matched to a gene: 7. CDR1 SGHRS and CDR2 YFSETQ come from the germline V gene. This CDR3 has 14 residues. DNA of the CDR3: TGCGCCAGCAGGAAAACAGGGGGCGTGGATACGCAGTATTTT. Encoded protein: CASRKTGGVDTQYF.

The J gene is TRBJ1-5, the V gene TRBV12-3 or TRBV12-4; unclear D gene. The V end lost 6 bases, the J end lost 3 bases, and 12 bases lay between the germline ends. This CDR3 comprises 14 residues. CDR3 loop: CASRPIGDNQPQHF. The CDR3, as DNA: TGTGCCAGCAGGCCCATAGGAGACAATCAGCCCCAGCATTTT.

This clonotype has a handful of counts. The chain recombines TRBV11-2 with TRBJ2-7; the D is unclear. V was pared by 1 base and J by 0 bases, with 10 bases between. This CDR3 comprises 15 residues. CDR1 and CDR2 from the germline V gene are SGHAT and FQNNGV. CDR3 sequence: CASSLGYQSSYEQYF. In DNA, the CDR3 is TGTGCCAGCAGCTTAGGGTACCAGTCCTCCTACGAGCAGTACTTC.

This clonotype appeared a few times. J is TRBJ2-3 and V is TRBV12-3 or TRBV12-4; TRBD2 agrees at 14 bases. V lost 5 bases to trimming and J lost 6 bases; unmatched junction nucleotides: 7. The CDR3 loop spans 16 amino acids. CDR3 DNA sequence: TGTGCCAGCAGTGGAGGACTAGCGGGGGGCCTGGATACGCAGTATTTT. It encodes CASSGGLAGGLDTQYF.